This TCR beta chain was documented in a study of blood T cell repertoires in COVID-19. As handled by the study authors: Estimation of nucleated cell counts was performed using reference gene primer amplification. TCRdb's table, derived via immunoSEQ multiplex PCR, lists solely in-frame clones and lacks some. V and J calls and clone size are given by that table; D and trimming were obtained from the DNA. The repertoire holds some 23,000 clones, with over 75% as singletons. V was pared by 3 bases and J by 10 bases, with 19 bases between. CDR1 is MNHEY, CDR2 SVGEGT, per germline. This CDR3 is 16 amino acids long.

The receptor comes from a human donor in a cohort sampled during active COVID-19. The sequenced material came from peripheral blood. The rearrangement joins TRBV6-2 or TRBV6-3 to TRBJ1-6, with TRBD1 as a possible D gene (5 bases). The CDR3 DNA reads TGTGCCAGCAGTTATGCCCCCCCGGACATCCGATCACCCCTCCACTTT. Encoded protein: CASSYAPPDIRSPLHF.